This is a list of T cell receptor beta chains from one sample in a study of T cell responses to AZD1222 COVID-19 vaccine. Produced via immunoSEQ multiplex PCR; TCRdb's table is partial and in-frame only. The table records around 70,000 clones, about 90% of them present only once. The material was peripheral blood, obtained on day 0 of AZD1222 vaccination. All receptors derive from an adult in good health. Both conserved end residues are part of each CDR3. A D gene is named only where the DNA matches it firmly. A row's size may be missing; if present it is once, few, many or a size class.

j_call clone_size v_call d_call cdr3_nt cdr3_aa
TRBJ1-3 once TRBV30 NA TGTGCCTGGAGTAGGGGCTCTGGAAACACCATATATTTT CAWSRGSGNTIYF
TRBJ1-2 NA TRBV5-6 NA TGTGCCAGCAGCTTGGTGGGGGAAGGCTATGGCTACACCTTC CASSLVGEGYGYTF
TRBJ1-1 NA TRBV19 NA TGTGCCAGTAGTATAAGCATGTATCCGGGCCGACACCATTTTATGAACACTGAAGCTTTCTTT CASSISMYPGRHHFMNTEAFF
TRBJ1-6 once TRBV20-1 NA TGCAGTGCTAGTCGTTCCAGGGAAAATTCACCCCTCCACTTT CSASRSRENSPLHF
TRBJ1-3 NA TRBV6-1 NA TGTGCCAGCAGTGAAAACACCATATATTTT CASSENTIYF
TRBJ2-2 NA TRBV6-1 TRBD2 TGTGCCAGCTGTGAAGTGTCACCGCGGGGGGGGGAGCTGTTTTTT CASCEVSPRGGELFF
TRBJ2-1 NA TRBV4-3 NA TGCGCCAGCAGCCAAGAGCCGTCGGTTTCTTCCTCCTACAATGAGCAGTTCTTC CASSQEPSVSSSYNEQFF
TRBJ2-5 NA TRBV12-3/TRBV12-4 NA TGTGCCAGCAGTCGGAACCTTTTCGAGACCCAGTACTTC CASSRNLFETQYF
TRBJ1-1 medium-sized TRBV7-9 NA TGTGCCAGCAGCTTAAAAGTGGGGGATGAAGCTTTCTTT CASSLKVGDEAFF
TRBJ2-3 NA TRBV7-2 NA TGTGCCAGCAGCTTAGTGGGAGTCACAGATACGCAGTATTTT CASSLVGVTDTQYF
TRBJ2-7 NA TRBV7-2 TRBD2 TGTGCCAGCAGCGCGACTAGCGTCTACGAGCAGTACTTC CASSATSVYEQYF
TRBJ1-5 NA TRBV19 TRBD1 TGTGCCAGTAGTATCCGGGACAGGGGGATGAATCAGCCCCAGCATTTT CASSIRDRGMNQPQHF
TRBJ2-7 NA TRBV21-1 NA TGTGCCAGCAGCCTCCCGGCAGGGTTTTCATACGAGCAGTACTTC CASSLPAGFSYEQYF
TRBJ2-1 NA TRBV6-6 NA TGTGCCAGCAGTTACCTGGATTACAATGAGCAGTTCTTC CASSYLDYNEQFF
TRBJ1-1 NA TRBV19 NA TGTGCCAGTAGTGGGGACCCCACTGAAGCTTTCTTT CASSGDPTEAFF
TRBJ1-3 NA TRBV3-1/TRBV3-2 NA TGTGCCAGCAGCCAAGGGCCAGACTCTGGAAACACCATATATTTT CASSQGPDSGNTIYF
TRBJ2-1 NA TRBV6-1 NA TGTGCCAGCAGTGAACTAGTTGTGCAGTTCTTC CASSELVVQFF
TRBJ2-7 NA TRBV27 TRBD2 TGTGCCAGCAGTCCGCTCGCGCTAGCGGGAGACCACGAGCAGTACTTC CASSPLALAGDHEQYF
TRBJ1-4 NA TRBV6-5 TRBD1 TGTGCCAGCAGTTACTCGAACAGGGGGCCTGGGGAAAAACTGTTTTTT CASSYSNRGPGEKLFF
TRBJ1-1 once TRBV11-2 NA TGTGCCAGCAGCCAGGGGCCCCTAAACACTGAAGCTTTCTTT CASSQGPLNTEAFF
TRBJ1-5 NA TRBV19 TRBD1 TGTGCCAGTAGTTCCCAGGCAGGGGGCTGGAGCAATCAGCCCCAGCATTTT CASSSQAGGWSNQPQHF
TRBJ1-5 NA TRBV7-8 TRBD1 TGTGCCAGCAGCGGGGACAGCGGGGCTAATCAGCCCCAGCATTTT CASSGDSGANQPQHF
TRBJ1-1 NA TRBV6-5 NA TGTGCCAGCAGTTACTCGATGCCAGGAGTTACTGAAGCTTTCTTT CASSYSMPGVTEAFF
TRBJ2-7 NA TRBV12-5 NA TGTGCTAGTGGTTATCAGGGCTCCTACGAGCAGTACTTC CASGYQGSYEQYF
TRBJ1-2 NA TRBV7-9 NA TGTGCCAGCAGCTCCCTACTAGTTGGAGGGGCCGCTAACTATGGCTACACCTTC CASSSLLVGGAANYGYTF
TRBJ2-2 NA TRBV14 NA TGTGCCAGCAGCCAAGAGACACGGCGTTACACCGGGGAGCTGTTTTTT CASSQETRRYTGELFF
TRBJ1-1 NA TRBV7-9 TRBD1 TGTGCCAGCAGCTTAGAGGGACAGGGGAGGAAAGCTTTCTTT CASSLEGQGRKAFF
TRBJ2-5 once TRBV19 NA TGTGCCAGTAGTAGGACGGGTTCAAGGCAAGAGACCCAGTACTTC CASSRTGSRQETQYF
TRBJ1-1 NA TRBV5-1 NA TGCGCCAGCAGCTTGGTGGGGGGGCGACCGAACACTGAAGCTTTCTTT CASSLVGGRPNTEAFF
TRBJ1-1 NA TRBV6-6 TRBD1 TGTGCCAGCAGCTACAGGGGCGATACTGAAGCTTTCTTT CASSYRGDTEAFF
TRBJ1-2 NA TRBV6-5 TRBD1 TGTGCCAGCTTGACAGGGGGCCTTGGCTACACCTTC CASLTGGLGYTF
TRBJ1-5 NA TRBV19 NA TGTGCCAGTAGTGCCACAGGGAGAGGTCAGCCCCAGCATTTT CASSATGRGQPQHF
TRBJ2-7 NA TRBV6-5 TRBD1 TGTGCCAGCAGTTACTTGCCAGGGGGCCACGAGCAGTACTTC CASSYLPGGHEQYF
TRBJ1-1 NA TRBV6-5 TRBD1 TGTGCCAGCAGTACGCGGACAGGGGTGAACACTGAAGCTTTCTTT CASSTRTGVNTEAFF
TRBJ1-3 NA TRBV28 TRBD1 TGTGCCAGCTCTACAGGGGGAGGCTCTGGAAACACCATATATTTT CASSTGGGSGNTIYF
TRBJ2-3 once TRBV7-8 NA TGTGCCAGCAGCTTAGTGTCTGTACCGGTAAAGGCCACAGATACGCAGTATTTT CASSLVSVPVKATDTQYF
TRBJ2-1 NA TRBV7-3 NA TGTGCCAGCAGCTCCTTTCCCGGCCGACGGCATGAGCAGTTCTTC CASSSFPGRRHEQFF
TRBJ1-1 once TRBV5-1 NA TGCGCCAGCAGCTTGAAAAACAGAACTTTGAACACTGAAGCTTTCTTT CASSLKNRTLNTEAFF
TRBJ2-6 NA TRBV11-2 NA TGTGCCAGCAGGAAGATTCGGGGACCAGGGCAAGGCGTCCTGACTTTC CASRKIRGPGQGVLTF